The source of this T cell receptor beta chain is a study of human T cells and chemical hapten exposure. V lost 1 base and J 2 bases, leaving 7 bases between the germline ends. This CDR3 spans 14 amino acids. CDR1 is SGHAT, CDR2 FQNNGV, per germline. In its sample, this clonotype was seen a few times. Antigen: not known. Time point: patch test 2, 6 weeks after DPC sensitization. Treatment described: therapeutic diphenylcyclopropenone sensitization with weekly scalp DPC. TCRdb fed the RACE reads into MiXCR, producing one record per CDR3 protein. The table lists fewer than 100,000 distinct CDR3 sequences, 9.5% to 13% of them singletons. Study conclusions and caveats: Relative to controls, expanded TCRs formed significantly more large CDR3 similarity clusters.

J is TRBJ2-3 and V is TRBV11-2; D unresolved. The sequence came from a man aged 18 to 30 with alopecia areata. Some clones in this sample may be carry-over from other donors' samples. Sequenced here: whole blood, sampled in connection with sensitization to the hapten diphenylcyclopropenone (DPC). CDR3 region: CASSLVWATDTQYF. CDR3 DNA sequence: TGTGCCAGCAGCTTAGTGTGGGCCACAGATACGCAGTATTTT.